This T cell receptor (beta chain) was sequenced during a study of neurological immune-mediated disorders. Study outcomes and limitations: Levels of TCR clonal expansion peaked in HTLV-1-associated myelopathy and reached their lowest in multiple sclerosis, under those of healthy controls. Expanded clones shared no identical CDR3 amino acid sequences across subjects, which suggested private TCR-beta repertoires in all groups.

This clonotype has at least ten counts. Its antigen is still unknown. The cDNA came from 5'RACE, which used 10-nucleotide random UMIs. TCRdb reprocessed the 5' RACE reads with MiXCR, giving one entry per CDR3 protein. The sample comprises roughly 39,000 distinct CDR3 sequences, 6.5% to 8.5% of which are singletons, and roughly 6% rests with the top ten. Trimming shortened V by 1 base and J by 3 bases, and 13 bases separated the two germline ends. This CDR3 region has 16 residues. Germline V gene lookup returns CDR1 SGHAT and CDR2 FQNNGV. Sorted libraries were made with approximately 920,000 CD4+ or CD8+ T cells.

This receptor was identified in a man aged 50 or older in good health. Sequenced input: CD4+ T cells from blood. The chain joins TRBV11-2 to TRBJ1-5; D is unclear. The CDR3: CASSLAGGQINQPQHF. The CDR3 DNA reads as TGTGCCAGCAGCTTAGCTGGCGGGCAGATCAATCAGCCCCAGCATTTT. Together with reference TRBV11-2 and TRBJ1-5, the CDR3 gives the full variable domain: EAGVAQSPRYKIIEKRQSVAFWCNPISGHATLYWYQQILGQGPKLLIQFQNNGVVDDSQLPKDRFSAERLKGVDSTLKIQPAKLEDSAVYLCASSLAGGQINQPQHFGDGTRLSIL.